This T cell receptor beta chain was observed in a study of blood T cell repertoires in COVID-19. Germline V gene data show CDR1 as MNHNY and CDR2 as SVGAGI (reference sequence). J gave up 5 bases and V 6 bases, and 7 bases lay outside the gene matches. The CDR3 has 13 residues. Libraries were prepared by immunoSEQ multiplex PCR; TCRdb keeps only in-frame clonotypes and omits some of them. The table has about 240,000 clones, around 83% seen once; the top ten hold 9.5% to 15%. Sequenced: peripheral blood. This receptor was obtained from a woman aged 60 to 75 with active or convalescent COVID-19. This sequence joins TRBV6-6 and TRBJ2-7; 7 bases fit TRBD1. CDR3 DNA sequence: TGTGCCAGCAGCTCTGACAGGGTCCACGAGCAGTACTTC. Translated: CASSSDRVHEQYF.